The text below deals with one TCR beta chain. Some clones are missing from TCRdb's copy, which holds only in-frame ones; the method was immunoSEQ multiplex PCR. Of 65,000 to 90,000 clones in the sample, approximately 86% were seen once. The CDR3 sequence is 13 residues long. Germline V CDR1 and CDR2: SNHLY, FYNNEI. Trimming took off 7 bases at V and 14 bases at J, with 18 bases between the two ends. The data belong to a study of blood T cell repertoires in COVID-19. Study at large: Samples of COVID-19 (acute and convalescent) were obtained from the United States, Italy and Spain. In each case, the material was cDNA or gDNA derived from T cells, B-cell-depleted T cells, or PBMCs.

Seattle's cohort entered during active infection and was followed longitudinally. The chain has TRBV2 and TRBJ1-6, with TRBD1 as a possible D gene (5 bases). This TCR came from an older man with COVID-19, enrolled during active disease. Specimen: peripheral blood. The CDR3 loop is CASIRDSPWSLHF. In DNA form, the CDR3 reads TGTGCCAGCATTAGAGACAGCCCTTGGTCCCTCCACTTT.